The subject of this entry is one T cell receptor beta chain. This specimen comes from a study of blood T cell repertoires in COVID-19. Looking at the study overall: The analysed material was cDNA or gDNA that came from T cells, B-cell-depleted T cells, or PBMCs.

CDR1 and CDR2 from the germline V gene are MNHEY and SVGAGI. This CDR3 comprises 13 residues. J gave up 3 bases and V 5 bases, and 3 bases lay outside the gene matches. The assay was immunoSEQ multiplex PCR, and TCRdb's table has in-frame clones only and misses some. The data contain more than 150,000 clones, over 80% of them singletons. Participants were aged 18 to 89 years from roughly 26 US areas. Clinical history reported by participants formed the basis on which cohorts were assigned. Donors in Cohort 3 who had recovered were those with two negative PCRs, healthcare professional clearance, or resolution of their symptoms.

The chain links TRBV6-5 to TRBJ2-5; 7 bases align to TRBD2. Sequencing input: PBMCs or T cells enriched from blood (not recorded which). The sequence was collected from a woman aged 60-75 years who had recovered from COVID-19. CDR3: CASSLLAEETQYF. CDR3 nucleotides: TGTGCCAGCAGTCTCCTAGCGGAAGAGACCCAGTACTTC.